This record looks at one T cell receptor (beta chain) sequence and its context. These data come from a study of blood T cell repertoires in COVID-19. The wider study: The United States, Italy and Spain supplied acute and convalescent COVID-19 samples. Sources were T cells, B-cell-depleted T cells, or PBMCs; the material itself was cDNA or gDNA.

Methods used by the authors: Amplification of reference gene primers was used by the study to estimate nucleated cell counts. Repertoires were generated with immunoSEQ multiplex PCR, while TCRdb's copy carries only in-frame clones and drops some. V, J and clone size are taken as reported in that table, and D and trimming were inferred from the DNA itself. This sample has roughly 70,000 clones; approximately 89% occur once, and the top ten carry 8% to 10%. In germline, CDR1 is GTSNPN, CDR2 SVGIG (reference sequence). The V and J ends lost 0 bases and 6 bases respectively, with 17 bases between them. CDR3 length: 15 amino acids.

The chain joins TRBV30 to TRBJ1-1; D is unresolved. This sequence was found in a human donor in a cohort sampled during active COVID-19. Sequenced material: peripheral blood. CDR3 nucleotides: TGTGCCTGGAGTGTACATGGGCAGGTGAAGGCTGAAGCTTTCTTT. Translated, it gives CAWSVHGQVKAEAFF.